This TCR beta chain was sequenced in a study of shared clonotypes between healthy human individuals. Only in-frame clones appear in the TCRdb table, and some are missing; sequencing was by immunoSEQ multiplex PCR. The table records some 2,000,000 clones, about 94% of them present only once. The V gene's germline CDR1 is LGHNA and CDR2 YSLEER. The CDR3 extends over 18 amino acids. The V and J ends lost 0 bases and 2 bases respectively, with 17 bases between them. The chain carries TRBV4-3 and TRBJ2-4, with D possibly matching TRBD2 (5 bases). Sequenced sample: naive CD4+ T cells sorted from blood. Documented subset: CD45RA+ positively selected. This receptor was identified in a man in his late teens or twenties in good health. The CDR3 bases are TGCGCCAGCAGCCAAGAGGAAAGTAGCGCCCGAACCAAAAACATTCAGTACTTC. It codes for CASSQEESSARTKNIQYF.